This T cell receptor (beta chain) was documented in a study of T cell responses to AZD1222 COVID-19 vaccine. Study-level points and caveats: Only a handful of AZD1222 recipients, more than five in all, had baseline seropositivity.

CDR1 LGHDT and CDR2 YNNKEL come from the germline V gene (reference sequence). CDR3 size: 13 residues. The V gene lost 2 bases and the J gene lost 0 bases, with 5 bases spanning the gap. As concerns this clone: No antigen is known for it.

Data came from immunoSEQ multiplex PCR; TCRdb stores just in-frame clones and leaves some out. The sample lists about 150,000 clones, about 85% occurring once. This chain connects TRBV3-1 (or the pseudogene TRBV3-2) to TRBJ2-7, with D uncertain. The origin of this receptor is an adult who had recovered from COVID-19. Specimen: peripheral blood, collected after recovery from COVID-19. This CDR3 reads CASSQSASYEQYF. DNA for the CDR3: TGTGCCAGCAGCCAAAGTGCCTCCTACGAGCAGTACTTC.